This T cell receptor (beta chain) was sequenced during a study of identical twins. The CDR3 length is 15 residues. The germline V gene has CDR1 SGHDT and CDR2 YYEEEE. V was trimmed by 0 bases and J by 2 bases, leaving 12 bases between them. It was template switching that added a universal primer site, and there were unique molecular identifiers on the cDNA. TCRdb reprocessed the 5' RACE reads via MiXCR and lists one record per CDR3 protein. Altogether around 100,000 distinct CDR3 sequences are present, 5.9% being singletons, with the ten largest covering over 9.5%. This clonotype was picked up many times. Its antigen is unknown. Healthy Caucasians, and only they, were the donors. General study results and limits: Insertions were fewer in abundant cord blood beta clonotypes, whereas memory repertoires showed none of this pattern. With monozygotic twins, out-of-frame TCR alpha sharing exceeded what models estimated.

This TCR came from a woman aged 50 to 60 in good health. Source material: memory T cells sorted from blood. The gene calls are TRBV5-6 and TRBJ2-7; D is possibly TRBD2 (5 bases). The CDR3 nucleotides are TGTGCCAGCAGCTTGGGAGGAGGAACCACCTACGAGCAGTACTTC. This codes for CASSLGGGTTYEQYF.